What follows are 2 T cell receptor beta chains derived from one specimen sequenced in a study of human T cells and chemical hapten exposure. The time point denotes: patch test 2, 6 weeks after DPC sensitization. This sample's treatment: therapeutic diphenylcyclopropenone sensitization with weekly scalp DPC. TCRdb reprocessed the RACE reads via MiXCR and lists one record per CDR3 protein. The data hold a few hundred thousand distinct CDR3 sequences, with around 6% observed a single time. The sequences come from whole blood, collected in connection with sensitization to the hapten diphenylcyclopropenone (DPC). Receptors were obtained from a woman aged 18-29 years with alopecia areata. Some clones in this sample may be carry-over from other donors' samples.

This clonotype was detected ten times or more. The V call is TRBV29-1, the J call TRBJ2-3; no clear D gene. V shed 7 bases and J shed 6 bases, with 11 bases lying between them. Germline V lookup: CDR1 SQVTM, CDR2 ANQGSEA. The CDR3 is 11 residues long. CDR3 DNA: TGCAGCGCTGCAACCTCGGATACGCAGTATTTT. It codes for CSAATSDTQYF.

This clonotype was seen repeatedly, ten times or more. The V gene is TRBV20-1, the J gene TRBJ1-1; D uncertain. CDR3 size: 11 residues. V gave up 3 bases and J gave up 7 bases, with 9 bases separating them. Germline V lookup: CDR1 DFQATT, CDR2 SNEGSKA (reference sequence). For the CDR3, the DNA is TGCAGTGCTAGTCCTGGATTTGAAGCTTTCTTT. Its protein product is CSASPGFEAFF.